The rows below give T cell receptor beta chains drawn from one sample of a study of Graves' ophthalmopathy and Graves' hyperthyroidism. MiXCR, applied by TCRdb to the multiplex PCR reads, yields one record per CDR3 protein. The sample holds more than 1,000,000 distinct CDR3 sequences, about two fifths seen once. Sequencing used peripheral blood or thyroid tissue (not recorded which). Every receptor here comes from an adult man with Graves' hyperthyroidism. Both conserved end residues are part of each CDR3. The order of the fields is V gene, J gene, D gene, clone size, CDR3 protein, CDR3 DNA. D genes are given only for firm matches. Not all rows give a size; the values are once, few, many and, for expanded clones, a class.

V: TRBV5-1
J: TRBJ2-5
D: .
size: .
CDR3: CAARRGETQYF
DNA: TGCGCCGCGCGTCGGGGAGAGACCCAGTACTTC

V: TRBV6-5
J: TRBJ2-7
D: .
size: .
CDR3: CASGNLGGEQYF
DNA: TGTGCCAGCGGAAACCTGGGAGGCGAGCAGTACTTC

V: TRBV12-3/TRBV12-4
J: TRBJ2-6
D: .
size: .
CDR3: CASSYGPRRGAGANVLTF
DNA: TGTGCCAGCAGTTACGGGCCTAGGAGGGGGGCTGGGGCCAACGTCCTGACTTTC

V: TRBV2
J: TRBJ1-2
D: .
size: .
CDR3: CASMSTGRNYGYTF
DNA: TGTGCCAGCATGTCGACGGGACGGAACTATGGCTACACCTTC

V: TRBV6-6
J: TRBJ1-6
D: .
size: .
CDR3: CASSLWGGYSPLHF
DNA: TGTGCCAGCAGTTTATGGGGGGGATATTCACCCCTCCACTTT

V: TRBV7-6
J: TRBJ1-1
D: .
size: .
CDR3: CASSSAEYLNTEAFF
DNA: TGTGCCAGCAGCTCCGCCGAGTACTTGAACACTGAAGCTTTCTTT

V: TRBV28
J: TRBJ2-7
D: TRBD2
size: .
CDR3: CASKVAGSYEQYF
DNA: TGTGCCAGCAAGGTAGCGGGTTCCTACGAGCAGTACTTC

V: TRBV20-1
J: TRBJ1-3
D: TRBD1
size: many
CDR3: CSATGQGGNTIYF
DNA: TGCAGTGCCACGGGACAGGGAGGAAACACCATATATTTT

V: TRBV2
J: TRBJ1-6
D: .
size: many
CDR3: CASSEAGGTYNSPLHF
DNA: TGTGCCAGCAGTGAAGCTGGGGGGACCTATAATTCACCCCTCCACTTT

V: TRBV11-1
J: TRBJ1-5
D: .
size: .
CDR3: CASSPSSQGISNQPQHF
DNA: TGTGCCAGCTCACCATCTTCTCAGGGGATAAGCAATCAGCCCCAGCATTTT

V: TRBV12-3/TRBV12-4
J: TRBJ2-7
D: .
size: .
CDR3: CASSSGYGHYEQYF
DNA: TGTGCCAGCAGTTCAGGGTATGGCCACTACGAGCAGTACTTC

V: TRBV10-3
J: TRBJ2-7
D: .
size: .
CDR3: CAISDEDRPGIHEQYF
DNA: TGTGCCATCAGTGATGAAGACAGGCCGGGCATCCACGAGCAGTACTTC

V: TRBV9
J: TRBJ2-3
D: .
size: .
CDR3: CASSVPDDTQYF
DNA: TGTGCCAGCAGCGTACCGGATGATACGCAGTATTTT

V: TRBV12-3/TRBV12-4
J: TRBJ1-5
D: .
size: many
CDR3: CASTHLLSNQPQHF
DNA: TGTGCCAGCACCCACCTCTTAAGCAATCAGCCCCAGCATTTT

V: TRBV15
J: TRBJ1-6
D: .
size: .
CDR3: CATSRELGARLLHF
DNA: TGTGCCACCAGCAGAGAGTTGGGGGCTCGGTTACTCCACTTT

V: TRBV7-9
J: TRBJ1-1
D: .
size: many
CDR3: CASSLEGRVTEAFF
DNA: TGTGCCAGCAGCTTAGAGGGCAGGGTCACTGAAGCTTTCTTT

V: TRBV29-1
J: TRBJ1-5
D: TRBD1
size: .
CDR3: CSLDREDQPQHF
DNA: TGCAGTTTGGACAGGGAGGATCAGCCCCAGCATTTT

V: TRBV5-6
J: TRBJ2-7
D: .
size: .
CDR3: CASSLSLLRYEQYF
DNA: TGTGCCAGCAGCTTGTCACTACTCCGCTACGAGCAGTACTTC

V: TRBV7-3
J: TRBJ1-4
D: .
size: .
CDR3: CASSSGGVEKLFF
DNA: TGTGCCAGCAGCTCCGGTGGGGTGGAAAAACTGTTTTTT

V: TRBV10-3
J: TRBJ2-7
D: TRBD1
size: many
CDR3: CAISEWGGTGSSEQYF
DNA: TGTGCCATCAGTGAATGGGGGGGGACAGGGTCCAGCGAGCAGTACTTC

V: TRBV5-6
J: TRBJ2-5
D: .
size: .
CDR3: CASSMARGGRETQYF
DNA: TGTGCCAGCAGCATGGCCAGGGGCGGTAGGGAGACCCAGTACTTC

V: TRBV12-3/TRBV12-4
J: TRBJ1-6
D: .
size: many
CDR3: CASSSRSDSPLHF
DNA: TGTGCCAGCAGTTCGAGGTCTGATTCACCCCTCCACTTT

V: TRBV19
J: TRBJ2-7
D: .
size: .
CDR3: CASSIGGLREQYF
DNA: TGTGCCAGTAGTATAGGCGGATTACGGGAGCAGTACTTC

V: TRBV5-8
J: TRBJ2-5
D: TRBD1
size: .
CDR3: CASSQGTGGHGETQYF
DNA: TGCGCCAGCAGCCAAGGGACAGGGGGCCACGGGGAGACCCAGTACTTC

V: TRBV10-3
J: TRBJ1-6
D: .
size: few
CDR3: CAIRRYRDENSPLHF
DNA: TGTGCCATCAGGCGGTACAGGGACGAGAATTCACCCCTCCACTTT

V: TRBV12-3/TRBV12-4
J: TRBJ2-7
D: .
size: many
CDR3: CASRGSEGYYEQYF
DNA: TGTGCCAGCCGAGGCTCAGAGGGCTATTACGAGCAGTACTTC

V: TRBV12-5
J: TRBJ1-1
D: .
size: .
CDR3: CASGFGTSVSPLNTEAFF
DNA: TGTGCTAGTGGTTTTGGTACATCGGTTAGCCCGTTGAACACTGAAGCTTTCTTT

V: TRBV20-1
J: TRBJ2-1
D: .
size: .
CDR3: CSARLEGKRYEQFF
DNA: TGCAGTGCTAGATTGGAAGGGAAGAGGTATGAGCAGTTCTTC

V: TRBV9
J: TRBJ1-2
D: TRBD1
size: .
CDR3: CASSQGTFSDRVGGYTF
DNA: TGTGCCAGCAGCCAAGGGACCTTCTCGGACAGGGTGGGCGGCTACACCTTC

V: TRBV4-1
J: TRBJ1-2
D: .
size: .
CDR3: CASSQDWWGNYGYTF
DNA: TGCGCCAGCAGCCAAGATTGGTGGGGGAACTATGGCTACACCTTC

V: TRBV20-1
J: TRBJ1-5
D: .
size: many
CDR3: CSARTGNDQPQHF
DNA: TGCAGTGCTAGGACAGGAAACGATCAGCCCCAGCATTTT

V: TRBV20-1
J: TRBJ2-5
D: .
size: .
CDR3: CSASSRRLETQYF
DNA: TGCAGTGCCAGCTCCCGCAGACTGGAGACCCAGTACTTC

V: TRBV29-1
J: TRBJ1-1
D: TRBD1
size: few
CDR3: CSETPTGRTEAFF
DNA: TGCAGCGAGACCCCGACAGGGAGGACTGAAGCTTTCTTT

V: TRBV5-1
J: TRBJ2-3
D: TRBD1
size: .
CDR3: CASSQGQGTSTDTQYF
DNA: TGCGCCAGCAGCCAGGGACAGGGAACTAGCACAGATACGCAGTATTTT

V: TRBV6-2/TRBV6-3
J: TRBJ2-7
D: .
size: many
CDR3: CASRLQGGVQYF
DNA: TGTGCCAGCAGACTACAGGGTGGGGTGCAGTACTTC

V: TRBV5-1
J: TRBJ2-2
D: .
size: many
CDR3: CASSTGPTGELFF
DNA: TGCGCCAGCAGCACCGGACCCACCGGGGAGCTGTTTTTT

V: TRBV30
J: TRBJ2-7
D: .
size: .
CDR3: CAWRRVYGYEQYF
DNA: TGTGCCTGGAGGCGTGTTTATGGGTACGAGCAGTACTTC

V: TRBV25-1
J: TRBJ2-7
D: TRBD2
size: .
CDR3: CASSEYLPREGYEQYF
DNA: TGTGCCAGCAGTGAATATCTCCCCCGGGAGGGCTACGAGCAGTACTTC

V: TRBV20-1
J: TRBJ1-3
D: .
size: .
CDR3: CSARPMICSGNTIYF
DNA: TGCAGTGCTAGGCCGATGATATGCTCTGGAAACACCATATATTTT

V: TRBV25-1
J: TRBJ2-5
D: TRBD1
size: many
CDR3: CASRDRSTTQYF
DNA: TGTGCCAGCAGGGACAGGAGTACAACCCAGTACTTC

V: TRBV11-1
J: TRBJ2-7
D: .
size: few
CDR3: CASSDRPHSYEQYF
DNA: TGTGCCAGCAGCGACAGGCCCCACTCCTACGAGCAGTACTTC

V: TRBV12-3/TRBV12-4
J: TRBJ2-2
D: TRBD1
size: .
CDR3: CASSLGRDRAGTGELFF
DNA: TGTGCCAGCAGTTTAGGCCGGGACAGGGCGGGCACCGGGGAGCTGTTTTTT